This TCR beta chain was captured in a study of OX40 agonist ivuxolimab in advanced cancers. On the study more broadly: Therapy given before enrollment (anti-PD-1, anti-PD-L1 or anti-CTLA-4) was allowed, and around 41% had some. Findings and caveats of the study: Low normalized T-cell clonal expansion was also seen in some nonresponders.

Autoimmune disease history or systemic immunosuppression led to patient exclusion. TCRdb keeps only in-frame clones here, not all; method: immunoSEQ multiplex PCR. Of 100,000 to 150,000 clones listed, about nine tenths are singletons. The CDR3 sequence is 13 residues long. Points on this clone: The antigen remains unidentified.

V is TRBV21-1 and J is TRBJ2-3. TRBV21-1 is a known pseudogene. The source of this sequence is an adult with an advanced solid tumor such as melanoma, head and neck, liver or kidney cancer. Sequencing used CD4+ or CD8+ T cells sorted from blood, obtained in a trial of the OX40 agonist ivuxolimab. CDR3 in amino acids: CASSKLRPHTQYF. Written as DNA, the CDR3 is TGTGCCAGCAGCAAATTAAGACCACATACGCAGTATTTT.